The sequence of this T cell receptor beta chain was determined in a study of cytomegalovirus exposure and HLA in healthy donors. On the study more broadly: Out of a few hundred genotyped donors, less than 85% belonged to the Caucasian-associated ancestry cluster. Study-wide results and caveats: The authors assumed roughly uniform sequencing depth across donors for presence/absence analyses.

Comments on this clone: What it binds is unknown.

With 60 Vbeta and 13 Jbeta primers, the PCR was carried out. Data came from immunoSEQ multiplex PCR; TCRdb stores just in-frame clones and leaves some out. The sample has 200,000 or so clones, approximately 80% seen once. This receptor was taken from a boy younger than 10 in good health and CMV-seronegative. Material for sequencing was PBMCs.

The CDR3 DNA sequence: TGTGCCAGCAGCCCCCGTAGAGGCAGCGGGGGATCCTACAATGAGCAGTTCTTC. Its protein is CASSPRRGSGGSYNEQFF. This chain links TRBV7-8 with TRBJ2-1, with TRBD2 matching over 8 bases. The germline CDR1 and CDR2 sequences are SGHVS and FQNEAQ. V was clipped by 5 bases and J by 1 base; unmatched bases: 13. The CDR3 extends over 18 amino acids.